Reported below is one TCR beta chain. The source of the sample is a study of blood T cell repertoires in COVID-19. From germline, CDR1 is LGHDT and CDR2 YNNKEL (reference sequence). There are 14 residues in the CDR3. Trimming cost V 1 base and J 4 bases, with 10 bases left between them. Clones were sequenced by immunoSEQ multiplex PCR, and TCRdb holds only the in-frame ones, with some missing. The sample records approximately 240,000 clones, around 91% being singletons. This clonotype was sampled from a woman aged 18-29 years in a cohort exposed to, infected with or recovered from COVID-19 (not recorded which). This rearrangement joins TRBV3-1 (or the pseudogene TRBV3-2) to TRBJ1-1; D perhaps matches TRBD1 (5 bases). Sequencing was done on a sample of PBMCs or T cells enriched from blood (not recorded which). Here the CDR3 reads CASSQAGTTTEAFF. DNA for the CDR3: TGTGCCAGCAGCCAAGCAGGGACTACCACTGAAGCTTTCTTT.